This entry concerns a single T cell receptor (beta chain). The source of the sample is a study of T cell clones after liver transplantation. Clones were read by immunoSEQ multiplex PCR, and TCRdb kept only the in-frame ones, dropping some. The data hold 93,000 or so clones, with about 81% observed a single time. This CDR3 region has 12 residues. The germline V and J ends were trimmed by 10 bases and 9 bases, with 18 bases remaining between them. Germline V CDR1 and CDR2: SNHLY, FYNNEI. J is TRBJ1-2 and V is TRBV2; unclear D gene. Sequenced material: CD4+ T cells from blood, taken around 48 months after liver transplant. This TCR came from a human patient who received a liver transplant. Some T cells may be transferred from the graft donor. The chain's CDR3 is CAIRIPPHRYTF. The CDR3 DNA reads as TGTGCCATCAGGATACCTCCTCACCGCTACACCTTC.